The 12 T cell receptor beta chains below all came from one sample that was sequenced in a study of shared clonotypes between healthy human individuals. Here immunoSEQ multiplex PCR was the method, and the copy in TCRdb shows in-frame clones only, minus some. The sample yields around 510,000 clones, around 80% seen once. Sequencing was carried out using PBMCs. All receptors derive from a woman in her 40s in good health. Some clones in this sample may be carry-over from other donors' samples.

The chain combines TRBV11-3 with TRBJ2-2, with D unclear. Trimming removed 5 bases at V and 7 bases at J, with 14 bases between. The V gene's germline CDR1 is SGHNT and CDR2 YENEEA. This CDR3 is built from 14 residues. CDR3 sequence (DNA): TGTGCCAGCAGCACGTCCTTGTCCTTCGGGGAGCTGTTTTTT. Its protein is CASSTSLSFGELFF.

As concerns this clone: A much larger clone lies a single base off, so this may be a read error. V usage is TRBV5-6 and J usage is TRBJ2-5; unclear D gene. Per the germline V gene, CDR1 is SGHDT and CDR2 is YYEEEE. V was pared by 1 base and J by 12 bases, with 22 bases between. This CDR3 is built from 15 residues. The CDR3 region is CASSLLSAPAFEEYF. CDR3 nucleotides: TGTGCCAGCAGCTTGTTAAGTGCCCCGGCCTTCGAGGAGTACTTC.

This chain links TRBV28 with TRBJ1-3; D remains ambiguous. Germline-derived CDR1 and CDR2 are MDHEN and SYDVKM. V dropped 7 bases and J dropped 3 bases, with 16 bases sitting between them. The CDR3 loop spans 15 amino acids. CDR3 sequence (DNA): TGTGCCAGCACCTTAGGCGCCTTAGGTGGAAACACCATATATTTT. Translating gives CASTLGALGGNTIYF. Full variable domain (rest looked up from reference TRBV28 and TRBJ1-3): DVKVTQSSRYLVKRTGEKVFLECVQDMDHENMFWYRQDPGLGLRLIYFSYDVKMKEKGDIPEGYSVSREKKERFSLILESASTNQTSMYLCASTLGALGGNTIYFGEGSWLTVV.

About this clone itself: The sample holds other DNA sequences that translate to the same CDR3. The chain combines TRBV5-1 with TRBJ1-1; D ambiguous. Germline values: CDR1 SGHRS, CDR2 YFSETQ. This CDR3 is built from 13 residues. V dropped 2 bases and J dropped 2 bases, with 7 bases sitting between them. The CDR3, as DNA: TGCGCCAGCAGCTTCGGCCAAAACACTGAAGCTTTCTTT. Its protein is CASSFGQNTEAFF.

This rearrangement joins TRBV9 to TRBJ2-1, with TRBD1 matching 7 bases. After removal of 3 bases from V and 2 bases from J, the junction contained 5 bases not matched to a gene. The length of the CDR3 is 15 residues. Per the germline V gene, CDR1 is SGDLS and CDR2 is YYNGEE. CDR3 amino acids: CASSAQDRAYNEQFF. In nucleotides, the CDR3 is TGTGCCAGCAGCGCGCAAGACAGGGCCTACAATGAGCAGTTCTTC.

As for this clone: At one end the junction does not follow the germline gene, possibly because of a read error. The chain employs TRBV5-1 and TRBJ2-7, with TRBD2 as a possible D gene (5 bases). The CDR3 length is 13 residues. Looked up from germline, CDR1 is SGHRS and CDR2 is YFSETQ. CDR3 sequence reads: CASRLDFSYEQYF. The CDR3 nucleotides read TGCGCCAGCAGATTGGACTTCTCCTACGAGCAGTACTTC.

This clone was counted once. This likely reflects a read error, since a far larger clone is one base away. Other DNA sequences in the same sample also yield this CDR3. This sequence joins TRBV15 and TRBJ2-3; D possibly matches TRBD1 or TRBD2 (5 bases each). This CDR3 has 14 residues. Germline-derived CDR1 and CDR2 are LNHNV and YYDKDF (reference sequence). As DNA, the CDR3 is TGTGCCACCAGCCGTGGGGGAGAGGCAGATACGCAGTACTTT. It yields the protein CATSRGGEADTQYF. Filled out from reference TRBV15 and TRBJ2-3, the complete variable domain reads DAMVIQNPRYQVTQFGKPVTLSCSQTLNHNVMYWYQQKSSQAPKLLFHYYDKDFNNEADTPDNFQSRRPNTSFCFLDIRSPGLGDTAMYLCATSRGGEADTQYFGPGTRLTVL.

The chain links TRBV7-3 to TRBJ2-7; D is unresolved. With 4 bases removed from V and 3 bases from J, the gap between germline ends came to 31 bases. CDR3 size: 20 residues. Germline V gene lookup returns CDR1 SGHTA and CDR2 FQGTGA. The CDR3 protein is CASSSQTMAYQKARFYEQYF. The CDR3 DNA reads TGTGCCAGCAGCTCGCAAACCATGGCTTACCAGAAGGCCCGCTTCTACGAGCAGTACTTC.

Written as DNA, the CDR3 is TGTGCCAGCAGTTTACGGGGGGCCAACGTCCTGACTTTC. As protein: CASSLRGANVLTF. This chain joins TRBV27 and TRBJ2-6; no clear D gene. Trimming shortened V by 2 bases and J by 4 bases, and 3 bases separated the two germline ends. CDR1 MNHEY and CDR2 SMNVEV come from the germline V gene (reference sequence). This CDR3 spans 13 amino acids.

This chain links TRBV28 with TRBJ1-3, with 8 bases identical to TRBD1. CDR1 and CDR2 from the germline V gene are MDHEN and SYDVKM. The V and J ends lost 6 bases and 2 bases, in that order; junction bases with no gene match: 3. This CDR3 region has 14 residues. The CDR3: CASRAGGAGNTIYF. The DNA for the CDR3 is TGTGCCAGCAGGGCAGGGGGCGCTGGAAACACCATATATTTT.

V gene TRBV7-9 combines with J gene TRBJ2-1; perhaps TRBD1 as D (5 bases). This CDR3 comprises 17 residues. Per germline, CDR1 SEHNR and CDR2 FQNEAQ (reference sequence). Trimming shortened V by 1 base and J by 4 bases, and 17 bases separated the two germline ends. CDR3 protein: CASSLGSSQGRYNEQFF. The CDR3 DNA follows: TGTGCCAGCAGCTTAGGGTCTAGTCAGGGTCGTTACAATGAGCAGTTCTTC.

The chain uses TRBV6-6 and TRBJ1-3; no reliable D call. The CDR3 contains 12 residues. The V and J ends lost 2 bases and 4 bases respectively, with 3 bases between them. In germline, CDR1 is MNHNY, CDR2 SVGAGI (reference sequence). The CDR3 is CASSYEGNTIYF. CDR3 DNA: TGTGCCAGCAGTTACGAGGGAAACACCATATATTTT.